These T cell receptor beta chains were read from a single sample in a study of T cell responses to AZD1222 COVID-19 vaccine. The table came from immunoSEQ multiplex PCR; TCRdb's copy has only in-frame clones and leaves some out. In the table there are some 98,000 clones, about 88% of which are singletons. Sequenced material: peripheral blood, taken on day 0 of AZD1222 vaccination. These receptor sequences come from an adult in good health. Each CDR3 is given with its conserved first and last residue. A D gene is named only where the DNA matches it firmly. Clone sizes are given selectively: once, few, many, or a class where the clone is expanded.

TRBJ2-7,TRBV19,NA,NA,TGTGCCAGTAGCGCAAGAGGGGTAGCCTACGAGCAGTACTTC,CASSARGVAYEQYF
TRBJ1-1,TRBV6-2/TRBV6-3,NA,TRBD1,TGTGCCAGCAGTTCGTGGGACAGATCGGGCACTGAAGCTTTCTTT,CASSSWDRSGTEAFF
TRBJ1-5,TRBV5-1,NA,NA,TGCGCCAGCAGCTTGGCGGGGGACCCAGAACCCCAGCATTTT,CASSLAGDPEPQHF
TRBJ1-1,TRBV7-3,NA,NA,TGTGCCAGCAGCTTAAGCACGGGACGCCAAGCTGAAGCTTTCTTT,CASSLSTGRQAEAFF
TRBJ1-2,TRBV12-3/TRBV12-4,NA,TRBD1,TGTGCCAGCAGCTTGGGGGACAGCTATGGCTACACCTTC,CASSLGDSYGYTF
TRBJ1-5,TRBV19,NA,TRBD1,TGTGCCAGTAGTACCCCGGCCGTGGCAGGGGGAAGGAGCAATCAGCCCCAGCATTTT,CASSTPAVAGGRSNQPQHF
TRBJ1-5,TRBV2,NA,NA,TGTGCCAGCAGTGAAGGACAGTTTAGCAATCAGCCCCAGCATTTT,CASSEGQFSNQPQHF
TRBJ1-6,TRBV9,NA,TRBD1,TGTGCCAGCAGCGCTGGGACAGGGGGGATTAATTCACCCCTCCACTTT,CASSAGTGGINSPLHF
TRBJ1-5,TRBV7-9,NA,TRBD1,TGTGCCAGCAGCTCGGGACAGGTTAGCAATCAGCCCCAGCATTTT,CASSSGQVSNQPQHF
TRBJ2-3,TRBV7-7,NA,TRBD2,TGTGCTAGCAGCCGGACTAGCGGGGGACCCAGCACAGATACGCAGTATTTT,CASSRTSGGPSTDTQYF
TRBJ2-7,TRBV6-4,once,NA,TGTGCCAGCAGCCACAGCTACGAGCAGTACTTC,CASSHSYEQYF
TRBJ2-1,TRBV9,NA,TRBD2,TGTGCCAGCAGCCCCGCGGGGGGGCTGGACAGAGGTAGGTTCTTC,CASSPAGGLDRGRFF
TRBJ1-4,TRBV25-1,NA,NA,TGTGCCAGCAGTGAACGGGGGCAGGGGAATGAAAAACTGTTTTTT,CASSERGQGNEKLFF
TRBJ2-7,TRBV25-1,NA,NA,TGTGCCAGCGAGGACATTTATTCCTACGAGCAGTACTTC,CASEDIYSYEQYF
TRBJ1-1,TRBV7-2,NA,NA,TGTGCCAGCAGCTTATTTACGGTGAACACTGAAGCTTTCTTT,CASSLFTVNTEAFF
TRBJ1-5,TRBV21-1,NA,NA,TGTGCCAGCAGCGCCGGGACAGGAGGCAGTGAGAGCAATCAGCCCCAGCATTTT,CASSAGTGGSESNQPQHF
TRBJ1-6,TRBV6-5,NA,TRBD1,TGTGCCAGCAGATTCGGACAGGGAAATTCACCCCTCCACTTT,CASRFGQGNSPLHF
TRBJ2-7,TRBV19,NA,TRBD2,TGTGCCAGCTCAGTCGCCGCTAGCGGATATACCTACGAGCAGTACTTC,CASSVAASGYTYEQYF
TRBJ2-2,TRBV4-2,NA,NA,TGTGCCAGCAGCCGCTGGACGGAGGCCGTGGGTACCGGGGAGCTGTTTTTT,CASSRWTEAVGTGELFF
TRBJ2-1,TRBV7-6,NA,NA,TGTGCCAGCAGCTTAGATTTATCCGGTTACAATGAGCAGTTCTTC,CASSLDLSGYNEQFF
TRBJ1-6,TRBV7-2,NA,NA,TGTGCCAGCAGCTTAAACCCGGTATCCTATAATTCACCCCTCCACTTT,CASSLNPVSYNSPLHF
TRBJ2-5,TRBV5-1,NA,TRBD2,TGCGCCAGCAGCTTCGGACTAGCGGGTCAAGAGACCCAGTACTTC,CASSFGLAGQETQYF
TRBJ1-6,TRBV18,once,NA,TGTGCCAGCTCACCACAGGGGTGGGACTCACCCCTCCACTTT,CASSPQGWDSPLHF
TRBJ2-7,TRBV19,NA,TRBD1,TGTGCCAGTAGTATGGGAGGGACAGGGGCAAACTACGAGCAGTACTTC,CASSMGGTGANYEQYF
TRBJ1-4,TRBV27,NA,NA,TGTGCCAGCAGACTAGGGGGTCTCCTCGGAGAAAAACTGTTTTTT,CASRLGGLLGEKLFF
TRBJ2-5,TRBV25-1,NA,NA,TGTGCCAGCAGTGAATATCCCCAAGAGACCCAGTACTTC,CASSEYPQETQYF
TRBJ2-6,TRBV11-2,NA,NA,TGTGCCAGCAGCTTTTTGGCGCGTGGGGCCAACGTCCTGACTTTC,CASSFLARGANVLTF
TRBJ2-7,TRBV7-6,NA,NA,TGTGCCAGCAGCTTAGATGGGGGCGGTACCTACGAGCAGTACTTC,CASSLDGGGTYEQYF
TRBJ1-1,TRBV12-3/TRBV12-4,once,NA,TGTGCCAGCAGTCTCCGACAGTACACTGAAGCTTTCTTT,CASSLRQYTEAFF
TRBJ1-2,TRBV5-1,few,NA,TGCGCCAGCAGCCCCCTCCGGGACAAAGATGGCTACACCTTC,CASSPLRDKDGYTF
TRBJ2-7,TRBV9,NA,TRBD2,TGTGCCAGCAGCGTACTAGCGGACCCCTACGAGCAGTACTTC,CASSVLADPYEQYF
TRBJ1-3,TRBV7-2,NA,NA,TGTGCCAGCAGCCCGGGACCGCTGAGCTCTGGAAACACCATATATTTT,CASSPGPLSSGNTIYF
TRBJ2-2,TRBV14,NA,NA,TGTGCCAGCGCCCCCAAGCCGACCGGGGAGCTGTTTTTT,CASAPKPTGELFF
TRBJ2-3,TRBV3-1/TRBV3-2,NA,TRBD2,TGTGCCAGCAGCCAAGATCTAGCGGGGGGGACAGATACGCAGTATTTT,CASSQDLAGGTDTQYF
TRBJ1-2,TRBV18,NA,TRBD1,TGTGCCAGCTCCAGGGACAGCCCACCTAACTATGGCTACACCTTC,CASSRDSPPNYGYTF
TRBJ2-2,TRBV5-1,once,TRBD2,TGCGCCAGCAGCTTGGCACTAGCGGGGTCGGGGGAGCTGTTTTTT,CASSLALAGSGELFF
TRBJ1-1,TRBV19,few,NA,TGTGCCAGTAGTAACCCGGGAATGAACACTGAAGCTTTCTTT,CASSNPGMNTEAFF
TRBJ1-1,TRBV5-1,few,TRBD1,TGCGCCAGCAGCCATGCCCGGGGACAGGGGCCCATCATGAACACTGAAGCTTTCTTT,CASSHARGQGPIMNTEAFF
TRBJ2-1,TRBV9,once,NA,TGTGCCAGCAGCGTCAGGGGGGGGCCTGAGCAGTTCTTC,CASSVRGGPEQFF
TRBJ1-6,TRBV4-1,NA,NA,TGCGCCAGCAGCCAAGAGGTCGTAAGGGCGTCTAACAATTCACCCCTCCACTTT,CASSQEVVRASNNSPLHF
TRBJ1-2,TRBV6-5,NA,NA,TGTGCCAGCAGTTACTCGCGGGGTTTCACCCTCTATGGCTACACCTTC,CASSYSRGFTLYGYTF
TRBJ1-6,TRBV7-9,NA,NA,TGTGCCAGCAGCTTACTCTCGGGCAGCCCCTGGGACTTT,CASSLLSGSPWDF
TRBJ1-6,TRBV5-1,NA,NA,TGCGCCAGCAGCTGGGGGACGGACAATTCACCCCTCCACTTT,CASSWGTDNSPLHF
TRBJ1-5,TRBV5-6,NA,NA,TGTGCCAGCAGCTTGGAAGGCAGGGGTTGGCCCCAGCATTTT,CASSLEGRGWPQHF
TRBJ1-1,TRBV5-6,NA,NA,TGTGCCAGCAGCCCCCCCACAGGACTTAACACTGAAGCTTTCTTT,CASSPPTGLNTEAFF
TRBJ1-4,TRBV19,NA,NA,TGTGCCAGTAGTATGGGTTACCGAGGACTTGAAAAACTGTTTTTT,CASSMGYRGLEKLFF
TRBJ2-5,TRBV2,once,NA,TGTGCCAGCCTCCGGGAGCGGGGACACATAGAGACCCAGTACTTC,CASLRERGHIETQYF
TRBJ2-5,TRBV5-4,NA,NA,TGTGCCAGCAGCCGGGGCGGCAGACAAGAGACCCAGTACTTC,CASSRGGRQETQYF
TRBJ2-7,TRBV7-7,once,NA,TGTGCTAGCAGCTTGTCTGGCGAAGTCTACGAGCAGTACTTC,CASSLSGEVYEQYF
TRBJ2-7,TRBV7-3,NA,TRBD1,TGTGCCAGCAGCCCGGGACAGCAATACGAGCAGTACTTC,CASSPGQQYEQYF
TRBJ2-7,TRBV6-5,NA,NA,TGTGCCAGCACTTCGGGGGGGACAGGGTATGACGAGCAGTACTTC,CASTSGGTGYDEQYF